One sample yielded the 29 T cell receptor beta chains listed below, sequenced in a study of naive and memory T cell subsets. The beta constant-region primer was an equimolar mix of two oligonucleotides covering TRBC1 and TRBC2. TCRdb processed the UMI-ligation and nested PCR reads anew with MiXCR; each CDR3 protein has one entry. The table includes approximately 140,000 distinct CDR3 sequences, about a sixth detected once. The material sequenced was naive CD4+ T cells from blood. Receptors originate from a human donor in good health.

CDR3 sequence reads: CASSNLRTTNEKLFF. The DNA of the CDR3 is TGTGCCAGTAGTAACCTCAGAACAACTAATGAAAAACTGTTTTTT. This sequence joins TRBV19 and TRBJ1-4, with D unclear. The CDR3 contains 15 residues. Trimming removed 4 bases from V and 0 bases from J, with 9 bases in between. CDR1 LNHDA and CDR2 SQIVND come from the germline V gene (reference sequence).

This clonotype was picked up a small number of times. The chain recombines TRBV18 with TRBJ2-3, with D unresolved. CDR3 size: 14 residues. V was shortened by 0 bases and J by 0 bases, with 4 bases between the two germline ends. Germline values: CDR1 KGHSH, CDR2 LQKENI. The CDR3 sequence is CASSPPSSTDTQYF. The CDR3 region has the DNA TGTGCCAGCTCACCACCGTCTAGCACAGATACGCAGTATTTT. Based on the CDR3 plus reference TRBV18 and TRBJ2-3, the full variable domain is NAGVMQNPRHLVRRRGQEARLRCSPMKGHSHVYWYRQLPEEGLKFMVYLQKENIIDESGMPKERFSAEFPKEGPSILRIQQVVRGDSAAYFCASSPPSSTDTQYFGPGTRLTVL.

The table lists this clonotype with a few counts. V gene TRBV4-2 combines with J gene TRBJ1-3, with D possibly TRBD1 on 6 matching bases. The CDR3 has 16 residues. CDR1 and CDR2 (germline): LGHNA, YNFKEQ. The V and J ends lost 4 bases and 0 bases respectively, with 13 bases between them. The CDR3 spells CASSPQGTDSGNTIYF. In nucleotides, the CDR3 is TGTGCCAGCAGCCCCCAGGGGACCGACTCTGGAAACACCATATATTTT.

This clonotype was seen only once. The chain couples TRBV28 to TRBJ1-5; D not certain. With 6 bases removed from V and 5 bases from J, the gap between germline ends came to 5 bases. Germline CDR1 MDHEN, CDR2 SYDVKM. The CDR3 runs 11 residues. The CDR3 DNA is TGTGCCAGCAGGGAAGATCAGCCCCAGCATTTT. It encodes CASREDQPQHF.

In its sample, this clonotype was seen a few times. The chain uses TRBV6-1 and TRBJ1-2; D is unclear. Germline V gene lookup returns CDR1 MNHNS and CDR2 SASEGT. CDR3 length: 13 amino acids. V lost 1 base, J lost 2 bases, and 5 bases lay in between. CDR3 in amino acids: CASSEGENYGYTF. CDR3 nucleotide sequence: TGTGCCAGCAGTGAAGGGGAAAACTATGGCTACACCTTC.

This clonotype has a handful of counts. This chain joins TRBV7-9 and TRBJ2-3; 8 bases align to TRBD2. The CDR3 runs to 16 residues. V was pared by 5 bases and J by 6 bases, with 13 bases of the junction left unmatched. Germline-derived CDR1 and CDR2 are SEHNR and FQNEAQ (reference sequence). The CDR3 sequence is CASSQTGGRSADTQYF. The CDR3 bases are TGTGCCAGCAGCCAGACGGGCGGGAGGTCGGCGGATACGCAGTATTTT. Combining the CDR3 with reference TRBV7-9 and TRBJ2-3 gives the whole variable domain DTGVSQNPRHKITKRGQNVTFRCDPISEHNRLYWYRQTLGQGPEFLTYFQNEAQLEKSRLLSDRFSAERPKGSFSTLEIQRTEQGDSAMYLCASSQTGGRSADTQYFGPGTRLTVL.

This clonotype was counted only a few times. The chain recombines TRBV14 with TRBJ2-5; 11 positions match TRBD1. CDR3 length: 15 amino acids. Germline V CDR1 and CDR2: SGHDN, FVKESK. V dropped 4 bases and J dropped 5; count of bases not matched to a gene: 6. CDR3 sequence: CASSPRTGGYETQYF. CDR3 nucleotides: TGTGCCAGCAGCCCACGGACAGGGGGCTATGAGACCCAGTACTTC.

This clonotype was counted between two and nine times. The genes are TRBV6-2 or TRBV6-3 and TRBJ1-2; D call uncertain. Germline lookup yields CDR1 MNHEY and CDR2 SVGEGT. Trimming left V 11 bases short and J 2 bases short, with 15 bases between. The CDR3 is made up of 13 amino acids. CDR3 sequence: CASTKTLNYGYTF. CDR3 coding DNA: TGTGCCTCCACTAAGACTCTCAACTATGGCTACACCTTC.

This clonotype was seen a handful of times. The V and J genes are TRBV12-3 or TRBV12-4 and TRBJ2-7, with D tentatively TRBD1 (6 bases). Trimming pared 6 bases from V and 6 bases from J, leaving 15 bases between. This CDR3 has 13 residues. The DNA of the CDR3 is TGTGCCAGCAGAGCCGAAGGGGGAAGCGAGCAGTACTTC. It is translated as CASRAEGGSEQYF.

This clonotype was seen once. This chain connects TRBV4-1 to TRBJ2-1; D is possibly TRBD2 (6 bases). V was shortened by 0 bases and J by 5 bases, with 14 bases between the two germline ends. The CDR3 covers 16 residues. Germline CDR1 reads MGHRA; CDR2 reads YSYEKL. Here the CDR3 DNA reads TGCGCCAGCAGCCAAGAGGGCGGGACTCGACACAATGAGCAGTTCTTC. Translated: CASSQEGGTRHNEQFF.

This clonotype was seen more than once but under ten times. The chain employs TRBV29-1 and TRBJ2-2; D possibly matches TRBD1 or TRBD2 (6 bases each). Germline V gives CDR1 SQVTM, CDR2 ANQGSEA. Between the trimmed V and J ends, which lost 6 bases and 5 bases, there was a span of 13 bases. The CDR3 runs 13 residues. The CDR3 coding sequence is TGCAGCGTCGAGAGGGGGAGGACCGGGGAGCTGTTTTTT. It is translated as CSVERGRTGELFF.

Turning to this clonotype: An end of the junction differs from the germline gene, which may be a read error. The CDR3 loop is CVSSITGSSTEAFF. CDR3 bases: TGTGTCAGCTCCATAACAGGGTCATCGACTGAAGCTTTCTTT. The chain couples TRBV18 to TRBJ1-1; TRBD1 is a possible D gene (6 bases). Germline loops: CDR1 KGHSH, CDR2 LQKENI. The CDR3 has 14 residues.

This clonotype was seen more than once but under ten times. The chain recombines TRBV5-1 with TRBJ1-3, with D possibly being TRBD1 (5 bases). In germline, CDR1 is SGHRS, CDR2 YFSETQ. The CDR3 extends over 14 amino acids. V gave up 4 bases and J gave up 2 bases, with 10 bases separating them. The CDR3 coding sequence is TGCGCCAGCAGCAGGACGGGGGCTGGAAACACCATATATTTT. As protein: CASSRTGAGNTIYF.

This clonotype was picked up a small number of times. This chain links TRBV28 with TRBJ2-7; D unclear. V lost 7 bases and J lost 1, with 5 bases in between. This CDR3 comprises 11 residues. From germline, CDR1 is MDHEN and CDR2 SYDVKM. Here the CDR3 DNA reads TGTGCCAGCATGGGATCCTACGAGCAGTACTTC. Translation gives CASMGSYEQYF.

There are a few counts of this clonotype. This chain links TRBV11-2 with TRBJ2-3; 9 bases are shared with TRBD2. V was clipped by 6 bases and J by 9 bases; unmatched bases: 7. Germline CDR1 reads SGHAT; CDR2 reads FQNNGV. CDR3 length: 13 amino acids. The CDR3 protein is CASRSVGLATQYF. The CDR3 DNA follows: TGTGCCAGCAGGAGTGTAGGACTAGCGACGCAGTATTTT.

There are many counts of this clonotype. The V and J genes are TRBV9 and TRBJ2-1, with 13 bases lining up with TRBD2. CDR1 is SGDLS and CDR2 is YYNGEE in the germline V gene. The V and J ends lost 0 bases and 2 bases, in that order; junction bases with no gene match: 8. The CDR3 is 19 residues long. The CDR3 region has the DNA TGTGCCAGCAGCGTAGTCGTGACTAGCGGGAGGTCACCCTACAATGAGCAGTTCTTC. Its protein product is CASSVVVTSGRSPYNEQFF.

This CDR3 reads CASSYDGVRVGGYTF. For the CDR3, the DNA is TGTGCCAGCAGTTACGATGGGGTTAGGGTTGGTGGCTACACCTTC. The V and J genes are TRBV6-6 and TRBJ1-2; no firm D call. The ends were cut back, 2 bases at V and 7 bases at J, with 17 bases in the middle. Germline values: CDR1 MNHNY, CDR2 SVGAGI (reference sequence). CDR3 length: 15 amino acids.

The V gene is TRBV27, the J gene TRBJ2-5; D unresolved. The CDR3 totals 14 residues. Between the trimmed V and J ends, which lost 6 bases and 1 base, there was a span of 12 bases. Germline V gene sequence: CDR1 MNHEY, CDR2 SMNVEV (reference sequence). CDR3 bases: TGTGCCAGCAGCTCGCAGTACCCCCAAGAGACCCAGTACTTC. Amino acid sequence: CASSSQYPQETQYF.

This clonotype appeared a few times. V is TRBV13 and J is TRBJ1-1, with TRBD1 identical over 7 bases. Germline V gives CDR1 PRHDT, CDR2 FYEKMQ (reference sequence). The CDR3 is made up of 14 amino acids. The junction had 8 bases not matched to a gene; V was cut back by 5 bases and J by 5 bases. Here the CDR3 reads CASSQNRGLTEAFF. Here the CDR3 DNA reads TGTGCCAGCAGCCAAAACAGGGGACTGACTGAAGCTTTCTTT.

The rearrangement joins TRBV29-1 to TRBJ2-2; 7 nucleotides line up with TRBD2. V lost 5 bases to trimming and J lost 4 bases; unmatched junction nucleotides: 10. There are 15 residues in the CDR3. Germline CDR1 and CDR2: SQVTM and ANQGSEA. CDR3 residues: CSVRAGRPGTGELFF. In nucleotides, the CDR3 is TGCAGCGTTCGAGCGGGGCGGCCGGGCACCGGGGAGCTGTTTTTT.

This clonotype came up a few times. DNA of the CDR3: TGTGCCAGCGGTCCGGGGCACCACCCCTACGAGCAGTACTTC. This encodes CASGPGHHPYEQYF. The chain employs TRBV7-9 and TRBJ2-7; either TRBD1 or TRBD2 may fit D (5 bases each). This CDR3 spans 14 amino acids. Germline CDR1 is SEHNR and CDR2 is FQNEAQ (reference sequence). Trimming removed 8 bases from V and 2 bases from J, with 16 bases in between.

This chain joins TRBV20-1 and TRBJ2-1; 8 nucleotides align to TRBD2. The germline gives CDR1 DFQATT, CDR2 SNEGSKA (reference sequence). V trimming: 3 bases; J trimming: 6 bases; junction bases outside the gene matches: 7. CDR3 size: 14 residues. Here the CDR3 DNA reads TGCAGTGCTAGTTCAGTGCGGGGGGTCAATGAGCAGTTCTTC. Amino acid sequence: CSASSVRGVNEQFF.

This chain joins TRBV20-1 and TRBJ2-7; D is uncertain. This CDR3 contains 13 residues. Trimming left V 6 bases short and J 5 bases short, with 17 bases between. The V gene's germline CDR1 is DFQATT and CDR2 SNEGSKA (reference sequence). The DNA for the CDR3 is TGCAGTGCCCCCCGTCGGGTTCGGGACGAGCAGTACTTC. This codes for CSAPRRVRDEQYF.

The genes are TRBV9 and TRBJ2-7; 8 bases are a match to TRBD2. CDR1 is SGDLS and CDR2 is YYNGEE in the germline V gene. The V gene end was trimmed by 2 bases and the J gene end by 0 bases; junction bases not matched to a gene: 19. The CDR3 covers 20 residues. This CDR3 is CASSVNAVAGGLQASYEQYF. For the CDR3, the DNA is TGTGCCAGCAGCGTTAACGCGGTCGCGGGAGGCCTACAGGCCTCCTACGAGCAGTACTTC.

This chain joins TRBV29-1 and TRBJ2-3; tentatively, D is TRBD1 or TRBD2 (6 bases each). This CDR3 has 11 amino acids. V lost 5 bases to trimming and J lost 10 bases, with 13 bases between them. Germline V gives CDR1 SQVTM, CDR2 ANQGSEA. CDR3 nucleotide sequence: TGCAGCGTTTACGGGGGCGGTGCGCAGTATTTT. Its protein product is CSVYGGGAQYF.

This clonotype was seen more than once but under ten times. The genes are TRBV7-2 and TRBJ2-3; 14 bases align to TRBD2. The CDR3 is 16 amino acids. Germline CDR1 reads SGHTA; CDR2 reads FQGNSA. After removal of 5 bases from V and 1 base from J, the junction contained 2 bases not matched to a gene. The CDR3 nucleotides are TGTGCCAGCAGCGCGGGACTAGCGGGAGGCACAGATACGCAGTATTTT. The encoded protein is CASSAGLAGGTDTQYF.

The chain carries TRBV4-2 and TRBJ2-6, with D unclear. Germline-derived CDR1 and CDR2 are LGHNA and YNFKEQ. With 0 bases removed from V and 4 bases from J, the gap between germline ends came to 13 bases. This CDR3 region has 17 residues. The CDR3 region has the DNA TGTGCCAGCAGCCAAGATTTCCAAGGGTACGGGGCCAACGTCCTGACTTTC. Protein sequence: CASSQDFQGYGANVLTF.

V is TRBV28 and J is TRBJ1-1; D perhaps matches TRBD1 (6 bases). Germline lookup yields CDR1 MDHEN and CDR2 SYDVKM. The V end lost 3 bases, the J end lost 4 bases, and 18 bases lay between the germline ends. The CDR3 has 16 amino acids. For the CDR3, the DNA is TGTGCCAGCAGTTTCCGGGGGGGAAAAGGGGGCACTGAAGCTTTCTTT. As protein: CASSFRGGKGGTEAFF.

The chain is built from TRBV12-3 or TRBV12-4 and TRBJ2-7; 12 bases line up with TRBD1. Unmatched junction bases numbered 7, after V lost 6 bases and J lost 4 bases. CDR3 length: 15 residues. CDR3 region: CASSPGTGGRYEQYF. The DNA of the CDR3 is TGTGCCAGCAGCCCCGGGACAGGGGGCCGTTACGAGCAGTACTTC.